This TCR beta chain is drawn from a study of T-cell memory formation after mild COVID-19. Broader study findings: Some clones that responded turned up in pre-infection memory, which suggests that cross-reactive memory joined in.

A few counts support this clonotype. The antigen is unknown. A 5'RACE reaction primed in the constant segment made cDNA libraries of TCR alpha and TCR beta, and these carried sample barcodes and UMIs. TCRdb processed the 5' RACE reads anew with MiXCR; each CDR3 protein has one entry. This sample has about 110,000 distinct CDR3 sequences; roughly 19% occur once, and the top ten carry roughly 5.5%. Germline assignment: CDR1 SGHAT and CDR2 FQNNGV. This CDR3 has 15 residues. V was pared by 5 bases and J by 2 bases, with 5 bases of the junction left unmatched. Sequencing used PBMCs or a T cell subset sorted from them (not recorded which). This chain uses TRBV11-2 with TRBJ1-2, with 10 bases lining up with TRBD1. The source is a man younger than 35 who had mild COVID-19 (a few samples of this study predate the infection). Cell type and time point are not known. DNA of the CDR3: TGTGCCAGCAGCCAACCGGGACAGGGGAACTATGGCTACACCTTC. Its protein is CASSQPGQGNYGYTF.